These T cell receptor beta chains were read from a single sample in a study of blood T cell repertoires in COVID-19. Profiling relied on immunoSEQ multiplex PCR, and the TCRdb table lists in-frame clones only, not all of them. The sample holds under 200,000 clones, about 86% seen once. Material: peripheral blood. The receptors derive from a woman aged 70-85 years with acute or convalescent COVID-19. Each CDR3 is given with its conserved first and last residue. A D gene is named only where the DNA matches it firmly. Clone size is given for some rows only: seen once, a few or many times, or a class if the clone is expanded.

clone_size j_call d_call v_call cdr3_aa cdr3_nt
. TRBJ2-3 . TRBV5-1 CASSLQGTSTDTQYF TGCGCCAGCAGCTTGCAGGGAACTAGCACAGATACGCAGTATTTT
. TRBJ1-5 TRBD1 TRBV19 CASQPRQGGQPQHF TGTGCCAGTCAACCCAGACAGGGAGGTCAGCCCCAGCATTTT
few TRBJ1-1 . TRBV19 CASITGPGLMNTEAFF TGTGCCAGTATCACTGGCCCAGGGCTAATGAACACTGAAGCTTTCTTT
few TRBJ1-3 . TRBV11-2 CASSLELAGAGNTIYF TGTGCCAGCAGCTTAGAACTCGCAGGGGCAGGAAACACCATATATTTT
. TRBJ1-1 TRBD1 TRBV7-2 CASSLTGSAMNTEAFF TGTGCCAGCAGCTTGACAGGGTCCGCCATGAACACTGAAGCTTTCTTT
. TRBJ2-2 TRBD2 TRBV5-1 CASSLLAGEAGELFF TGCGCCAGCAGCCTACTAGCGGGGGAGGCCGGGGAGCTGTTTTTT
. TRBJ1-1 TRBD1 TRBV10-3 CAIRTGGMNTEAFF TGTGCCATCAGGACAGGGGGCATGAACACTGAAGCTTTCTTT
. TRBJ1-1 . TRBV3-1/TRBV3-2 CASSQAGYRVNTEAFF TGTGCCAGCAGCCAAGCCGGGTACAGGGTGAACACTGAAGCTTTCTTT
. TRBJ2-7 . TRBV6-5 CASSYSAGDMVYEQYF TGTGCCAGCAGTTACTCAGCAGGGGATATGGTCTACGAGCAGTACTTC
. TRBJ2-1 . TRBV4-2 CASSQVTLGPSVTYNEQFF TGTGCCAGCAGCCAAGTTACCCTCGGTCCTAGCGTTACGTACAATGAGCAGTTCTTC
. TRBJ2-3 . TRBV18 CASSPGITDTQYF TGTGCCAGCTCACCCGGGATCACAGATACGCAGTATTTT
. TRBJ1-2 . TRBV7-9 CASSHTSNYGYTF TGTGCCAGCAGCCACACCTCTAACTATGGCTACACCTTC
. TRBJ2-7 . TRBV7-2 CASSPTSSYEQYF TGTGCCAGCAGCCCGACTAGTTCCTACGAGCAGTACTTC
. TRBJ2-7 TRBD1 TRBV10-3 CAIQPGQGSYEQYF TGTGCCATACAACCGGGACAGGGTTCGTACGAGCAGTACTTC
. TRBJ2-7 TRBD2 TRBV7-2 CASSLGLAGPYEQYF TGTGCCAGCAGCTTAGGGCTAGCGGGACCCTACGAGCAGTACTTC
. TRBJ1-2 TRBD1 TRBV28 CASSPPPGQGPAHF TGTGCCAGCAGTCCCCCCCCCGGACAGGGGCCAGCTCACTTC
. TRBJ1-5 . TRBV27 CASSLSQNSNQPQHF TGTGCCAGCAGTTTATCGCAGAATAGCAATCAGCCCCAGCATTTT
few TRBJ1-4 TRBD1 TRBV7-2 CASSLGFGTGRSEKLFF TGTGCCAGCAGCTTAGGGTTCGGGACAGGGAGGAGTGAAAAACTGTTTTTT
. TRBJ2-5 TRBD2 TRBV6-2/TRBV6-3 CASSYPLAGGRETQYF TGTGCCAGCAGTTACCCCCTAGCGGGAGGTAGAGAGACCCAGTACTTC
few TRBJ2-1 TRBD1 TRBV5-5 CASSLSPGQGAVNEQFF TGTGCCAGCAGCTTGTCCCCGGGACAGGGGGCGGTCAATGAGCAGTTCTTC
. TRBJ1-1 TRBD1 TRBV5-6 CASSLGRDRVNTEAFF TGTGCCAGCAGCCTGGGGCGGGACAGGGTGAACACTGAAGCTTTCTTT
. TRBJ2-1 TRBD2 TRBV4-3 CASSQGRGAGGKQFF TGCGCCAGCAGCCAGGGGAGGGGAGCGGGGGGAAAGCAGTTCTTC
once TRBJ1-1 TRBD1 TRBV28 CASSSPGAGGVGSYLEAFF TGTGCCAGCAGTTCCCCCGGGGCAGGGGGCGTGGGGAGTTATTTAGAAGCTTTCTTT
. TRBJ2-1 TRBD2 TRBV7-2 CASSLDAFTSGPIYNEQFF TGTGCCAGCAGCTTAGATGCGTTTACTAGCGGGCCCATCTACAATGAGCAGTTCTTC
. TRBJ1-1 . TRBV19 CASKRDPVTEAFF TGTGCCAGTAAGCGGGACCCCGTCACTGAAGCTTTCTTT
. TRBJ2-5 TRBD2 TRBV18 CASSLRLAEETQYF TGTGCCAGCTCACTCAGGCTAGCGGAAGAGACCCAGTACTTC
few TRBJ1-3 . TRBV9 CASSAWGEGAPGNTIYF TGTGCCAGCAGCGCCTGGGGGGAAGGGGCGCCAGGAAACACCATATATTTT
. TRBJ2-7 TRBD2 TRBV28 CASPPGGLAGGSSYEQYF TGTGCCAGCCCCCCCGGGGGACTAGCGGGAGGCAGCTCCTACGAGCAGTACTTC
. TRBJ2-2 . TRBV4-3 CASSQVSYGGELFF TGCGCCAGCAGCCAAGTAAGCTACGGCGGGGAGCTGTTTTTT
. TRBJ1-2 TRBD1 TRBV6-5 CASRHRDREVNGYTF TGTGCCAGCAGGCACCGGGACAGGGAAGTGAACGGCTACACCTTC
. TRBJ2-1 . TRBV6-2/TRBV6-3 CASSYSSEADNEQFF TGTGCCAGCAGTTACTCGTCGGAGGCAGACAATGAGCAGTTCTTC